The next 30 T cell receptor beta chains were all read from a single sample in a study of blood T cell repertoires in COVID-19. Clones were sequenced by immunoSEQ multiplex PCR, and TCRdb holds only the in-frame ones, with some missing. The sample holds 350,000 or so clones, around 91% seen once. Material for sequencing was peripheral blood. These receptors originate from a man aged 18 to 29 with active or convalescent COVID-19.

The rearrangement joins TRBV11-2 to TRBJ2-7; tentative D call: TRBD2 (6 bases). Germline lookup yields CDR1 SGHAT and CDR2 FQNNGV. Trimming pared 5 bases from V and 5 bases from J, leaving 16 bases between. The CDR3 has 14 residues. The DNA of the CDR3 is TGTGCCAGCAGCCTAATCGGGGGTTCCGACGAGCAGTACTTC. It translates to CASSLIGGSDEQYF. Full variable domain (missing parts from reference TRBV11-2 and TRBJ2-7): EAGVAQSPRYKIIEKRQSVAFWCNPISGHATLYWYQQILGQGPKLLIQFQNNGVVDDSQLPKDRFSAERLKGVDSTLKIQPAKLEDSAVYLCASSLIGGSDEQYFGPGTRLTVT.

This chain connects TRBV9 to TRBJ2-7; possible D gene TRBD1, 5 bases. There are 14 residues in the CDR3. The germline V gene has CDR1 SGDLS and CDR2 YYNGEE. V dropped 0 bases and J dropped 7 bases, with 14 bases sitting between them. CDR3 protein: CASSVDGQKGEQYF. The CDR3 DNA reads TGTGCCAGCAGCGTAGATGGACAAAAGGGGGAGCAGTACTTC.

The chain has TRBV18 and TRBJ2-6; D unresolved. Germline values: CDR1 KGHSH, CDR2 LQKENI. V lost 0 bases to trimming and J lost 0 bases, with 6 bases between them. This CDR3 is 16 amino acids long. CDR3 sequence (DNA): TGTGCCAGCTCACCACCGAGATTCTCTGGGGCCAACGTCCTGACTTTC. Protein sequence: CASSPPRFSGANVLTF.

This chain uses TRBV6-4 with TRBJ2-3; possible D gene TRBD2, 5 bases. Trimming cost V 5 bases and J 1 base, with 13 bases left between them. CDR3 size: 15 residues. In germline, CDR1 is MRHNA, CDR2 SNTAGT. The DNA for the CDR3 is TGTGCCAGCAGTCCCGATGAGGGCCGCACAGATACGCAGTATTTT. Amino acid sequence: CASSPDEGRTDTQYF.

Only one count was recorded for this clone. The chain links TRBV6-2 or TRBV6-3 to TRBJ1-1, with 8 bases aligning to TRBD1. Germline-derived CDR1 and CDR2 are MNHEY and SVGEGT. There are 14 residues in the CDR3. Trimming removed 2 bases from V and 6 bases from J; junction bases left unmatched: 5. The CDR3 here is CASSYGQGASEAFF. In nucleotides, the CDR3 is TGTGCCAGCAGTTACGGACAGGGCGCCTCTGAAGCTTTCTTT.

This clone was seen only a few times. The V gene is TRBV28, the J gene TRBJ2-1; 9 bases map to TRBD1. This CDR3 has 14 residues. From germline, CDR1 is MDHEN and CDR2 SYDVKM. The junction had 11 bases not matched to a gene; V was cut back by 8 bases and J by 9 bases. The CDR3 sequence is CASGLGTGIREQFF. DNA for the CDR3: TGTGCCAGCGGCCTCGGGACAGGGATTCGTGAGCAGTTCTTC.

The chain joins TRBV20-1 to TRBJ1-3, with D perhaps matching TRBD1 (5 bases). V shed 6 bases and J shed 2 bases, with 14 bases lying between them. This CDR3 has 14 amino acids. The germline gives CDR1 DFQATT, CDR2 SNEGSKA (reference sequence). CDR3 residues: CSASEGAAGNTIYF. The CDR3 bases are TGCAGTGCAAGTGAAGGGGCAGCTGGAAACACCATATATTTT.

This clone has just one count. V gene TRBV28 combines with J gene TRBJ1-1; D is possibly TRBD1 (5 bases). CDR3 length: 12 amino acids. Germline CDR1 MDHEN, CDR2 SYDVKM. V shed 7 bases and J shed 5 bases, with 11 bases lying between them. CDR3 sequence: CASTPPGTEAFF. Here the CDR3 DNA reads TGTGCCAGCACCCCACCAGGGACTGAAGCTTTCTTT.

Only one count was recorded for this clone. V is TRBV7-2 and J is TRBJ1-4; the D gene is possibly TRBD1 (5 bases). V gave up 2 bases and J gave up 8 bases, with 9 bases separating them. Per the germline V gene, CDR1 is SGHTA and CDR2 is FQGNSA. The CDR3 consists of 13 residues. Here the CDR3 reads CASSLTGGEKLFF. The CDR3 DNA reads TGTGCCAGCAGCTTAACCGGGGGGGAAAAACTGTTTTTT.

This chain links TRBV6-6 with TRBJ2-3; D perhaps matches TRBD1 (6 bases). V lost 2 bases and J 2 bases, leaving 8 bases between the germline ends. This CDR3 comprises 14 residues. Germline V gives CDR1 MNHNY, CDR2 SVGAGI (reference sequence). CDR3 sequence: CASSYGDTTDTQYF. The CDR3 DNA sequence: TGTGCCAGCAGTTACGGGGACACCACAGATACGCAGTATTTT.

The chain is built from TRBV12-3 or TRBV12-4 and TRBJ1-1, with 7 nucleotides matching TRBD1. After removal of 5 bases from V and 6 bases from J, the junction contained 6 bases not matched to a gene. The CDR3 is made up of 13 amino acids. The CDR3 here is CASSLGTAPEAFF. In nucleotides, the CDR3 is TGTGCCAGCAGTCTTGGGACAGCCCCTGAAGCTTTCTTT.

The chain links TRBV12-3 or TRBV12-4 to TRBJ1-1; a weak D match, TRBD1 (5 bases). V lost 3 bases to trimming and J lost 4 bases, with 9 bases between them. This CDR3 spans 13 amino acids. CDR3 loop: CASSFFQGTEAFF. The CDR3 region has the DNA TGTGCCAGCAGTTTCTTCCAGGGCACTGAAGCTTTCTTT.

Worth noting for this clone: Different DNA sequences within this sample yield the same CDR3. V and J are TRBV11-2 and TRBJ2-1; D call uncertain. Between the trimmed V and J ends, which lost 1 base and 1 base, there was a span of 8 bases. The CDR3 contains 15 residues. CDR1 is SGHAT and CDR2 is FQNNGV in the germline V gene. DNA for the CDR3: TGTGCCAGCAGCTTAGTACGGGTTTCCTACAATGAGCAGTTCTTC. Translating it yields CASSLVRVSYNEQFF.

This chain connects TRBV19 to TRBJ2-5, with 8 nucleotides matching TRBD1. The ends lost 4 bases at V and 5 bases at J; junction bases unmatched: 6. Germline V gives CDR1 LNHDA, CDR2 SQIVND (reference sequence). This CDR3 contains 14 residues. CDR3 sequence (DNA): TGTGCCAGTAGTAGCAGGGGGCTGGGGGAGACCCAGTACTTC. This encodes CASSSRGLGETQYF.

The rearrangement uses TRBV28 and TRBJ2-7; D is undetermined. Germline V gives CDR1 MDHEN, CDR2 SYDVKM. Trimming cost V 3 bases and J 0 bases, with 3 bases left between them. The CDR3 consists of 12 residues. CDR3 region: CASSFNSYEQYF. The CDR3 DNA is TGTGCCAGCAGTTTTAACTCCTACGAGCAGTACTTC.

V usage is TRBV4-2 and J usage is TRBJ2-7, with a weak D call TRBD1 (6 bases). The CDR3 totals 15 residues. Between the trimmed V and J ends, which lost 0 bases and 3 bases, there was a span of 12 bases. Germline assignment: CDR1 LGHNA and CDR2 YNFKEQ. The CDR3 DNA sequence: TGTGCCAGCAGCCAAGATGGGGGCATGGGCTACGAGCAGTACTTC. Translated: CASSQDGGMGYEQYF.

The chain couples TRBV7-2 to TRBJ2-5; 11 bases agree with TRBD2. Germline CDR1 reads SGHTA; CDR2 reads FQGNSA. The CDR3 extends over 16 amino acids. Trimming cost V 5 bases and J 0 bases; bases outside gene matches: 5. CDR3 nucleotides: TGTGCCAGCAGCGAGAGACTAGCGGGGCACCAAGAGACCCAGTACTTC. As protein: CASSERLAGHQETQYF.

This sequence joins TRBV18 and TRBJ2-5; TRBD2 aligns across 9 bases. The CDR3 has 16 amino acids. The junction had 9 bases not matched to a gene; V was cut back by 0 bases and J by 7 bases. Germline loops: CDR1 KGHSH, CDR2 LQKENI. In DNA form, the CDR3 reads TGTGCCAGCTCACCACCCAGCGGGAGGACCCTGGGGACCCAGTACTTC. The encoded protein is CASSPPSGRTLGTQYF.

The CDR3 loop reads CASSPAGEETQYF. In nucleotides, the CDR3 is TGTGCCAGCAGCCCTGCCGGGGAGGAGACCCAGTACTTC. V is TRBV7-2 and J is TRBJ2-5, with a tentative D call TRBD2 (5 bases). This CDR3 has 13 amino acids. V lost 5 bases and J lost 5, with 12 bases in between. Germline CDR1 SGHTA, CDR2 FQGNSA.

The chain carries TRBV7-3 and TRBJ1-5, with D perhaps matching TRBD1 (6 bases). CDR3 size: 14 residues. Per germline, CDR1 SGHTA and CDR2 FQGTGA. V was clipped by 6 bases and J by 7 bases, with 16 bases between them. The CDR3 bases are TGTGCCAGCAGTAACGGGCAGGGGAACCAGCCCCAGCATTTT. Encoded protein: CASSNGQGNQPQHF.

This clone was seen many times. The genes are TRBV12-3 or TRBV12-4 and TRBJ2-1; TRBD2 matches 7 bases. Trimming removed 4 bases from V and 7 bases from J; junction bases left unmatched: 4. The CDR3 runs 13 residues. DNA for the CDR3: TGTGCCAGCAGTTCACTAGCGAGGAATGAGCAGTTCTTC. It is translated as CASSSLARNEQFF.

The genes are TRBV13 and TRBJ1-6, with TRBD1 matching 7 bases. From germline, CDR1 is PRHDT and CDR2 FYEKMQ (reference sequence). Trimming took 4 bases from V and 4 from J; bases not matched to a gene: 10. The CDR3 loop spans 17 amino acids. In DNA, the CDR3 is TGTGCCAGCAGCTCAAGCCTGACAGGGTCATATAATTCACCCCTCCACTTT. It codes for CASSSSLTGSYNSPLHF.

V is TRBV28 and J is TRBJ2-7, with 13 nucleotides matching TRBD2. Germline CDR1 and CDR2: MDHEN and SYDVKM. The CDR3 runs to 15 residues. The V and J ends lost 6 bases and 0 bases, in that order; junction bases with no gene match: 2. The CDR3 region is CASRGLAGSSYEQYF. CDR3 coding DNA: TGTGCCAGCAGGGGACTAGCGGGGAGCTCCTACGAGCAGTACTTC.

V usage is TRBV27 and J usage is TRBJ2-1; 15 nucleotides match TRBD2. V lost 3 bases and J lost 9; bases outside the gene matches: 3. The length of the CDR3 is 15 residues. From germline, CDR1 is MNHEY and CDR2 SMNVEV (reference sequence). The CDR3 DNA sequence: TGTGCCAGCAGTTTGGGGGGACTAGCGGGAGGTGAGCAGTTCTTC. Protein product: CASSLGGLAGGEQFF.

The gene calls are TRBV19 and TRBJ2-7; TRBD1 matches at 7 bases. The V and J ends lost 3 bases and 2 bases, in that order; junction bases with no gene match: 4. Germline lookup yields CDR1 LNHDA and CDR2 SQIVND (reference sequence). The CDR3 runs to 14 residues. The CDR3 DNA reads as TGTGCCAGTAGTATTTCGACAGGGACCTACGAGCAGTACTTC. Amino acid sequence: CASSISTGTYEQYF.

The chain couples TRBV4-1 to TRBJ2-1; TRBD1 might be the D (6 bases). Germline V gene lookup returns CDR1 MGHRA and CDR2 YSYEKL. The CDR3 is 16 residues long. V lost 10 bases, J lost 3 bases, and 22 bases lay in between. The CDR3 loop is CATSSSWGTIYNEQFF. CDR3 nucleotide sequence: TGCGCCACCTCGAGCTCATGGGGGACAATCTACAATGAGCAGTTCTTC.

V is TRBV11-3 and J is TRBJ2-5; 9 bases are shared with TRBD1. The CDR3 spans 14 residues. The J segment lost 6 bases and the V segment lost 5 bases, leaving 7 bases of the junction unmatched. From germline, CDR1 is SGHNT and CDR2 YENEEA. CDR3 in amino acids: CASSEGTGLKTQYF. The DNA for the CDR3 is TGTGCCAGCAGCGAAGGGACAGGGCTGAAGACCCAGTACTTC.

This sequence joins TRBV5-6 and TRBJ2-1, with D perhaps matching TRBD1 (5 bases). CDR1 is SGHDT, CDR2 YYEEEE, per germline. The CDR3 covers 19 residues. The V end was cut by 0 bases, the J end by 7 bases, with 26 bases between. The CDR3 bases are TGTGCCAGCAGCTTGGTGGGTAATTGGGGTAGGGGCCCAGGGAATGAGCAGTTCTTC. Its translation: CASSLVGNWGRGPGNEQFF.

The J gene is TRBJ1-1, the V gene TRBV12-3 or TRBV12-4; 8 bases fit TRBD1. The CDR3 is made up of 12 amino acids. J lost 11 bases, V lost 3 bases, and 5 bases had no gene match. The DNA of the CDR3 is TGTGCCAGCAGTTTGGGGGGACAGGCGGCTTTCTTT. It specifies CASSLGGQAAFF.

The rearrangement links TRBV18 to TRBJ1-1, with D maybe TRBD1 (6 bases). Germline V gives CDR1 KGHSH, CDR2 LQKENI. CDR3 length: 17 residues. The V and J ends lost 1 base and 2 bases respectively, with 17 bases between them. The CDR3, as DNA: TGTGCCAGCTCACCACAGAGTCGCCAGGACAGAAACACTGAAGCTTTCTTT. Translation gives CASSPQSRQDRNTEAFF.